A selection of T cell receptor beta chains follows, all from one sample in a study of cytomegalovirus exposure and HLA in healthy donors. Measured with immunoSEQ multiplex PCR; TCRdb has only the in-frame clones, and not every one. The table includes some 120,000 clones, roughly four fifths detected once. Sequencing was done on a sample of PBMCs. All receptors derive from a male donor in good health and CMV-seropositive. Each CDR3 is given with its conserved first and last residue. The D gene is left open where the match is weak. Size is omitted from some rows. Given values are once, few, many or a class for expanded clones.

length: 13
size: .
J: TRBJ1-1
V: TRBV19
D: .
CDR3: CASSIETGTEAFF
DNA: TGTGCCAGTAGTATAGAGACAGGCACTGAAGCTTTCTTT

length: 14
size: .
J: TRBJ1-4
V: TRBV19
D: TRBD1
CDR3: CASSIRDRNEKLFF
DNA: TGTGCCAGTAGTATCCGGGACAGGAATGAAAAACTGTTTTTT

length: 17
size: .
J: TRBJ2-6
V: TRBV7-9
D: TRBD1
CDR3: CASSLGDRGSGANVLTF
DNA: TGTGCCAGCAGCTTAGGGGACAGGGGATCTGGGGCCAACGTCCTGACTTTC

length: 14
size: .
J: TRBJ1-5
V: TRBV6-1
D: TRBD1
CDR3: CASSAGTGGQPQHF
DNA: TGTGCCAGCAGCGCCGGGACAGGGGGACAGCCCCAGCATTTT

length: 14
size: .
J: TRBJ1-1
V: TRBV25-1
D: TRBD1
CDR3: CASSGPGTGTEAFF
DNA: TGTGCCAGCAGTGGTCCCGGGACAGGGACTGAAGCTTTCTTT

length: 14
size: .
J: TRBJ2-7
V: TRBV7-3
D: TRBD1
CDR3: CASSLGQGLYEQYF
DNA: TGTGCCAGCAGCTTAGGACAGGGTTTGTACGAGCAGTACTTC

length: 17
size: .
J: TRBJ2-7
V: TRBV7-2
D: TRBD1
CDR3: CASSLAGQGSAPYEQYF
DNA: TGTGCCAGCAGCTTAGCGGGACAGGGATCGGCCCCCTACGAGCAGTACTTC

length: 14
size: .
J: TRBJ1-3
V: TRBV28
D: .
CDR3: CASSLSEPGNTIYF
DNA: TGTGCCAGCAGTTTGAGCGAGCCTGGAAACACCATATATTTT

length: 15
size: few
J: TRBJ2-1
V: TRBV7-9
D: TRBD2
CDR3: CASSIAGGVFNEQFF
DNA: TGTGCCAGCAGCATAGCGGGAGGAGTTTTCAATGAGCAGTTCTTC

length: 13
size: .
J: TRBJ2-5
V: TRBV19
D: .
CDR3: CASSKTGLETQYF
DNA: TGTGCCAGTAGCAAAACAGGGTTGGAGACCCAGTACTTC

length: 15
size: few
J: TRBJ2-7
V: TRBV14
D: TRBD2
CDR3: CASSLLAGGPGEQYF
DNA: TGTGCCAGCAGCCTCTTAGCGGGAGGGCCTGGGGAGCAGTACTTC

length: 14
size: .
J: TRBJ2-4
V: TRBV28
D: .
CDR3: CASRNQGAKNIQYF
DNA: TGTGCCAGCAGGAATCAGGGAGCCAAAAACATTCAGTACTTC